These 18 T cell receptor beta chains originate from one sample sequenced in a study of neoadjuvant anti-PD-1 for oral cavity cancer. TCRdb's table, derived via immunoSEQ multiplex PCR, lists solely in-frame clones and lacks some. The table records about 14,000 clones, around two thirds of them present only once. The material sequenced was PBMCs, taken before nivolumab (anti-PD-1) treatment. These receptors were taken from a person between 35 and 79 years old with oral cavity squamous cell carcinoma.

This chain joins TRBV30 and TRBJ2-6, with 8 bases fitting TRBD2. Germline values: CDR1 GTSNPN, CDR2 SVGIG (reference sequence). The V and J ends lost 7 bases and 4 bases, in that order; junction bases with no gene match: 6. The CDR3 length is 14 residues. CDR3: CAYSGGDGANVLTF. CDR3 nucleotide sequence: TGTGCCTACTCGGGGGGGGACGGGGCCAACGTCCTGACTTTC.

This clone turned up a few times. The chain carries TRBV5-1 and TRBJ1-5, with D perhaps TRBD1 (6 bases). CDR1 and CDR2 (germline): SGHRS, YFSETQ. V lost 4 bases, J lost 8 bases, and 19 bases lay in between. The CDR3 covers 15 residues. DNA for the CDR3: TGCGCCAGCAGCATAGGACAGTTCACTAGGGAGCCCCAGCATTTT. The encoded protein is CASSIGQFTREPQHF.

V usage is TRBV27 and J usage is TRBJ2-1; D not resolved. Trimming pared 3 bases from V and 2 bases from J, leaving 11 bases between. Germline CDR1 reads MNHEY; CDR2 reads SMNVEV (reference sequence). This CDR3 contains 15 residues. This chain's CDR3 is CASSFLQSPYNEQFF. The CDR3 region has the DNA TGTGCCAGCAGTTTTCTGCAGTCCCCCTACAATGAGCAGTTCTTC.

In regard to this clone: The junction departs from germline at one end; a sequencing error may be responsible. The chain employs TRBV29-1 and TRBJ2-5; tentative D call: TRBD2 (6 bases). Germline CDR1 SQVTM, CDR2 ANQGSEA. CDR3 length: 10 residues. In nucleotides, the CDR3 is TGCAGCGTTGACCCATGGGGGGACCACTTC. Residues: CSVDPWGDHF.

The chain links TRBV11-2 to TRBJ2-1, with TRBD2 matching over 7 bases. Germline V gene sequence: CDR1 SGHAT, CDR2 FQNNGV. V was pared by 0 bases and J by 1 base, with 3 bases of the junction left unmatched. The CDR3 totals 16 residues. CDR3 nucleotides: TGTGCCAGCAGCTTAGAAGGTAGCGGGTCCTACAATGAGCAGTTCTTC. It codes for CASSLEGSGSYNEQFF.

This chain joins TRBV6-1 and TRBJ1-1; TRBD1 aligns across 8 bases. This CDR3 has 18 amino acids. Germline CDR1 and CDR2: MNHNS and SASEGT. The V and J ends lost 4 bases and 4 bases, in that order; junction bases with no gene match: 17. CDR3 in amino acids: CASSGIRTGRLKGTEAFF. The CDR3 DNA reads TGTGCCAGCAGTGGGATTCGGACAGGGAGGCTTAAGGGCACTGAAGCTTTCTTT.

The gene calls are TRBV27 and TRBJ2-2, with 10 bases fitting TRBD1. Trimming removed 3 bases from V and 4 bases from J; junction bases left unmatched: 8. The length of the CDR3 is 17 residues. The germline V gene encodes CDR1 MNHEY and CDR2 SMNVEV (reference sequence). The CDR3 nucleotides read TGTGCCAGCAGTTTTTGGGGACAGGGGAAGGGCACCGGGGAGCTGTTTTTT. As protein: CASSFWGQGKGTGELFF.

The chain employs TRBV4-1 and TRBJ1-2; D might be TRBD1 (6 bases). CDR1 and CDR2 (germline): MGHRA, YSYEKL. CDR3 length equals 16 residues. V lost 1 base, J lost 2 bases, and 14 bases lay in between. The CDR3 region is CASSQASEGVNYGYTF. CDR3 nucleotides: TGCGCCAGCAGCCAAGCCTCAGAGGGGGTAAACTATGGCTACACCTTC.

The chain joins TRBV7-8 to TRBJ2-7; D remains unclear. The CDR3 has 19 residues. The V end was cut by 1 base, the J end by 5 bases, with 27 bases between. Germline-derived CDR1 and CDR2 are SGHVS and FQNEAQ. The CDR3 reads CASSLGALMGKDPQDEQYF. As DNA, the CDR3 is TGTGCCAGCAGCTTAGGGGCCCTGATGGGGAAGGACCCCCAGGACGAGCAGTACTTC.

The chain uses TRBV4-2 and TRBJ1-4; D ambiguous. The CDR3 runs to 15 residues. Germline-derived CDR1 and CDR2 are LGHNA and YNFKEQ. V was cut by 1 base and J by 5 bases, with 11 bases left in between. CDR3 sequence: CASSQGRTENEKLFF. DNA of the CDR3: TGTGCCAGCAGCCAAGGCCGGACTGAAAATGAAAAACTGTTTTTT.

The chain joins TRBV9 to TRBJ2-1; 7 bases agree with TRBD1. Per the germline V gene, CDR1 is SGDLS and CDR2 is YYNGEE. With 3 bases clipped from V and 0 bases from J, the junction kept 9 bases outside the gene matches. The CDR3 has 17 amino acids. In nucleotides, the CDR3 is TGTGCCAGCAGCGGTACAGGGGCGCCCAGCTCCTACAATGAGCAGTTCTTC. Translation: CASSGTGAPSSYNEQFF.

This clone was counted only a few times. The chain carries TRBV6-1 and TRBJ1-2; maybe TRBD1 (5 bases). Trimming took 6 bases from V and 8 from J, leaving 16 bases between them. This CDR3 spans 13 amino acids. Per the germline V gene, CDR1 is MNHNS and CDR2 is SASEGT. CDR3 sequence reads: CASSVTGARGYTF. DNA of the CDR3: TGTGCCAGCAGCGTCACCGGGGCCCGAGGCTACACCTTC.

This chain links TRBV10-3 with TRBJ2-5; no definite D call. The germline V gene has CDR1 ENHRY and CDR2 SYGVKD. The CDR3 has 13 residues. The V end was cut by 4 bases, the J end by 1 base, with 7 bases between. This CDR3 reads CAISVESQETQYF. The CDR3 DNA follows: TGTGCCATCAGTGTTGAATCCCAAGAGACCCAGTACTTC.

The rearrangement links TRBV11-2 to TRBJ1-2; D gene unclear. Trimming removed 1 base from V and 2 bases from J, with 5 bases in between. Germline V lookup: CDR1 SGHAT, CDR2 FQNNGV. The CDR3 loop spans 13 amino acids. CDR3 DNA sequence: TGTGCCAGCAGCTTAGTGGGGAACTATGGCTACACCTTC. This codes for CASSLVGNYGYTF.

V is TRBV5-1 and J is TRBJ1-5; 7 positions match TRBD1. There are 15 residues in the CDR3. V shed 0 bases, J shed 3 bases, and the junction held 3 bases outside the gene matches. Germline V gives CDR1 SGHRS, CDR2 YFSETQ. The CDR3 coding sequence is TGCGCCAGCAGCTTGGGGACAGGAATCAATCAGCCCCAGCATTTT. It translates to CASSLGTGINQPQHF. The variable domain in full, with the rest retrieved from reference TRBV5-1 and TRBJ1-5, is KAGVTQTPRYLIKTRGQQVTLSCSPISGHRSVSWYQQTPGQGLQFLFEYFSETQRNKGNFPGRFSGRQFSNSRSEMNVSTLELGDSALYLCASSLGTGINQPQHFGDGTRLSIL.

This chain joins TRBV5-5 and TRBJ1-1; D ambiguous. Germline-derived CDR1 and CDR2 are SGHKS and YYEKEE (reference sequence). The V end lost 1 base, the J end lost 0 bases, and 7 bases lay between the germline ends. The CDR3 is 14 amino acids. CDR3 coding DNA: TGTGCCAGCAGCTTGTACGGCTTGAACACTGAAGCTTTCTTT. This translates into CASSLYGLNTEAFF. The variable domain in full, with the rest retrieved from reference TRBV5-5 and TRBJ1-1, is DAGVTQSPTHLIKTRGQQVTLRCSPISGHKSVSWYQQVLGQGPQFIFQYYEKEERGRGNFPDRFSARQFPNYSSELNVNALLLGDSALYLCASSLYGLNTEAFFGQGTRLTVV.

The chain recombines TRBV10-2 with TRBJ1-4, with a possible D match to TRBD1 (5 bases). Trimming pared 8 bases from V and 15 bases from J, leaving 25 bases between. CDR1 is WSHSY and CDR2 is SAAADI in the germline V gene. This CDR3 comprises 14 residues. The CDR3 region is CASRQPSGPRGLFF. In DNA form, the CDR3 reads TGCGCCAGCCGCCAACCCTCAGGGCCCCGAGGGTTGTTTTTT.

The gene calls are TRBV30 and TRBJ1-4; D is undetermined. This CDR3 is 11 amino acids long. Germline CDR1 and CDR2: GTSNPN and SVGIG (reference sequence). V was cut by 0 bases and J by 8 bases, with 4 bases left in between. CDR3 in amino acids: CAWSVGEKLFF. As DNA, the CDR3 is TGTGCCTGGAGTGTAGGGGAAAAACTGTTTTTT.